The clone carrying this T cell receptor (beta chain) has at least ten counts. No antigen is known for it. This sample was taken from a study of early T cells in non-severe SARS-CoV-2 infection. Study context: Chains were not paired, and sequencing was done on bulk RNA from unsorted whole blood.

Trimming took off 7 bases at V and 2 bases at J, with 19 bases between the two ends. Germline V gene lookup returns CDR1 SGHRS and CDR2 YFSETQ. The CDR3 is 15 residues long. Individually, cDNA molecules had unique molecular identifiers attached to them. TCRdb used MiXCR to reprocess the 5' RACE reads, holding one entry per CDR3 protein. This sample has roughly 46,000 distinct CDR3 sequences, with roughly a tenth found just once. Study outcomes and limitations: VDJdb-based matching was biased toward anti-spike CD8 responses and missed private and CD4 specificities.

This clonotype was obtained from an adult who was a healthcare worker with PCR-confirmed SARS-CoV-2 infection or an uninfected control (not recorded which). The V gene is TRBV5-1, the J gene TRBJ2-7; D is possibly TRBD1 (6 bases). This specimen consisted of whole blood, obtained at baseline. The CDR3 region is CASARETGNTYEQYF. CDR3 nucleotides: TGCGCCAGCGCTAGAGAAACAGGGAATACCTACGAGCAGTACTTC. Complete variable domain (other parts from reference TRBV5-1 and TRBJ2-7): KAGVTQTPRYLIKTRGQQVTLSCSPISGHRSVSWYQQTPGQGLQFLFEYFSETQRNKGNFPGRFSGRQFSNSRSEMNVSTLELGDSALYLCASARETGNTYEQYFGPGTRLTVT.